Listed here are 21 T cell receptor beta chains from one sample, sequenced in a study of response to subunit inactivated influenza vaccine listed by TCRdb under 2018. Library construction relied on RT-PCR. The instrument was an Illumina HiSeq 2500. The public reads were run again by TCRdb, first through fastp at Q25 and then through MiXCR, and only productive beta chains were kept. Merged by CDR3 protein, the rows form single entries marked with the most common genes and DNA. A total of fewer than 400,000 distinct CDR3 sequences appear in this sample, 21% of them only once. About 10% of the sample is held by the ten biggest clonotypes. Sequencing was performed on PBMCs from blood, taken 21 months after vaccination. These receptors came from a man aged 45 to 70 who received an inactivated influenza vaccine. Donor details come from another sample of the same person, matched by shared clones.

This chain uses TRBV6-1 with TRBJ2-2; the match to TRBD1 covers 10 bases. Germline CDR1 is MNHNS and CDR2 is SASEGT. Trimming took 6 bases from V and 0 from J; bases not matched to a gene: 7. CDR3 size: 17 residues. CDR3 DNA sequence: TGTGCCAGCAGGACCGGGACAGGGGAAGCGAACACCGGGGAGCTGTTTTTT. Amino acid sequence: CASRTGTGEANTGELFF.

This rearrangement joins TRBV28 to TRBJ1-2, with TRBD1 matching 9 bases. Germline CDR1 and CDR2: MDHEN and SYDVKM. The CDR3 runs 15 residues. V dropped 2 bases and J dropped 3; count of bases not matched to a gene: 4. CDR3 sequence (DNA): TGTGCCAGCAGTTTACTGACAGGGGGAGACTATGGCTACACCTTC. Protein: CASSLLTGGDYGYTF.

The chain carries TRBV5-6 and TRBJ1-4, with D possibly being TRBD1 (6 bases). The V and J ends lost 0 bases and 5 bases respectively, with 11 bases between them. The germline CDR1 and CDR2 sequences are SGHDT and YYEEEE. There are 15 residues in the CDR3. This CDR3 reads CASSLGQARNEKLFF. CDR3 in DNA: TGTGCCAGCAGCTTGGGACAGGCGCGAAATGAAAAACTGTTTTTT.

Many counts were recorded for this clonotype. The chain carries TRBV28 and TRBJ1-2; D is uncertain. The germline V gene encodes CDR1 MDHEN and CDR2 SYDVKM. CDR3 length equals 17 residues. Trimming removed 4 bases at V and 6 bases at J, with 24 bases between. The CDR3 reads CASSSLEPGRPNHGYTF. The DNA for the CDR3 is TGTGCCAGCAGTTCTCTCGAACCGGGCCGTCCCAACCATGGCTACACCTTC.

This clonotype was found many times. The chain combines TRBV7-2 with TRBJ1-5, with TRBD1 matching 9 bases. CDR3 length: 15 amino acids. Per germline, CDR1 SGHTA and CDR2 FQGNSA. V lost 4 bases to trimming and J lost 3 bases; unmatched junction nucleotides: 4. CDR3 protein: CASSSRTGVNQPQHF. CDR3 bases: TGTGCCAGCAGCTCGCGGACAGGGGTCAATCAGCCCCAGCATTTT.

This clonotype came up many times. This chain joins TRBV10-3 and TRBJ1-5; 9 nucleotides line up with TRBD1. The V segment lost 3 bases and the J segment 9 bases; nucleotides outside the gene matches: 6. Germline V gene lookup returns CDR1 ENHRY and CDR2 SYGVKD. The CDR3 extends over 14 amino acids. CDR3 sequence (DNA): TGTGCCATCAGTGATCCGGGACAGGGAGCGCCCCAGCATTTT. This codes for CAISDPGQGAPQHF.

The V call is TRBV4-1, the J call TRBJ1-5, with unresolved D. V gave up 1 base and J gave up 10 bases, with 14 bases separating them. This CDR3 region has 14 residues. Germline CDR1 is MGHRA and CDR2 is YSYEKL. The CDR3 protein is CASSQVPQVGPQHF. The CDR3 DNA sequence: TGCGCCAGCAGCCAAGTCCCCCAGGTTGGCCCCCAGCATTTT.

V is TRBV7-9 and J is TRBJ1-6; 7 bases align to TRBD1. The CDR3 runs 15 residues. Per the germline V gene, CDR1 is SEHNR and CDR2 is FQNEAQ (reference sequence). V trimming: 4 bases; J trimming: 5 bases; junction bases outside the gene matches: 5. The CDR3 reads CASSSGTVHNSPLHF. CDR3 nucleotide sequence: TGTGCCAGCAGCTCCGGGACAGTCCATAATTCACCCCTCCACTTT.

For the CDR3, the DNA is TGCGCCAGCAGCTTGGTCGGGGAGTTCTACGAGCAGTACTTC. Its translation: CASSLVGEFYEQYF. The rearrangement links TRBV5-1 to TRBJ2-7; possibly TRBD2 for D (5 bases). From germline, CDR1 is SGHRS and CDR2 YFSETQ. V lost 0 bases to trimming and J lost 3 bases, with 10 bases between them. The CDR3 extends over 14 amino acids. The variable domain in full, completed from reference TRBV5-1 and TRBJ2-7, reads KAGVTQTPRYLIKTRGQQVTLSCSPISGHRSVSWYQQTPGQGLQFLFEYFSETQRNKGNFPGRFSGRQFSNSRSEMNVSTLELGDSALYLCASSLVGEFYEQYFGPGTRLTVT.

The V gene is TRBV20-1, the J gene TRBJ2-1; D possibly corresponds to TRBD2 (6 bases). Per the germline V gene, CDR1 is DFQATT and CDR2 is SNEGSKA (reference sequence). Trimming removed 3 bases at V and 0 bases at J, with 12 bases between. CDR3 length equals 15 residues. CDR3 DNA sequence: TGCAGTGCTAGTGGCCACGGGAGCTCCTACAATGAGCAGTTCTTC. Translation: CSASGHGSSYNEQFF.

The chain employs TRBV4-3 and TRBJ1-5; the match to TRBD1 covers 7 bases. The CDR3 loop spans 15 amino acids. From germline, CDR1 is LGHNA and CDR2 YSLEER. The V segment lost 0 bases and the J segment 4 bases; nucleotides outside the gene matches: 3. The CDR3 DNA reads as TGCGCCAGCAGCCAAGAACACAGGGGAAATCAGCCCCAGCATTTT. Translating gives CASSQEHRGNQPQHF.

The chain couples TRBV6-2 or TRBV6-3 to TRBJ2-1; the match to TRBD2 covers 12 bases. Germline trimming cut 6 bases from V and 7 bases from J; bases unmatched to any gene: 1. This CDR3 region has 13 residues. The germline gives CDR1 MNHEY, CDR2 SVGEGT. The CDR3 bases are TGTGCCAGCAGAGGACTAGCGGGGAATGAGCAGTTCTTC. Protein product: CASRGLAGNEQFF.

The CDR3 spells CATSRDRPSVNTQYF. CDR3 coding DNA: TGTGCCACCAGCAGAGATCGGCCTTCGGTGAATACGCAGTATTTT. This chain connects TRBV15 to TRBJ2-3, with D unclear. This CDR3 spans 15 amino acids. CDR1 and CDR2 from the germline V gene are LNHNV and YYDKDF (reference sequence). The V and J ends lost 0 bases and 7 bases respectively, with 14 bases between them.

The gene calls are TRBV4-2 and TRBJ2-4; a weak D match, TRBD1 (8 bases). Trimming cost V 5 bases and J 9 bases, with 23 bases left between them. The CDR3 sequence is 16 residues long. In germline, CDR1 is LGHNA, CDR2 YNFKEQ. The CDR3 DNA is TGTGCCAGCAGCACGACAGGGGACTACGGTTCTGGCATTCAGTACTTC. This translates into CASSTTGDYGSGIQYF.

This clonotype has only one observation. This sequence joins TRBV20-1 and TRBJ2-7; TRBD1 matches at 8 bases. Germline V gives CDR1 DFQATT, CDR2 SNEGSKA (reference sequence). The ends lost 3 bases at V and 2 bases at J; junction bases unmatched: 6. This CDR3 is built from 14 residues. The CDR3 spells CSASVTGVPYEQYF. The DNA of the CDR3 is TGCAGTGCTAGTGTGACAGGGGTTCCCTACGAGCAGTACTTC.

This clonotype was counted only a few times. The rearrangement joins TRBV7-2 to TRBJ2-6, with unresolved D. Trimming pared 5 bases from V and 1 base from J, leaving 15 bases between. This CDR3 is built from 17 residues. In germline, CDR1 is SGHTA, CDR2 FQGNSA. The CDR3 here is CASSPFSTNSGANVLTF. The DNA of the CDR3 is TGTGCCAGCAGCCCTTTCAGCACGAATTCTGGGGCCAACGTCCTGACTTTC.

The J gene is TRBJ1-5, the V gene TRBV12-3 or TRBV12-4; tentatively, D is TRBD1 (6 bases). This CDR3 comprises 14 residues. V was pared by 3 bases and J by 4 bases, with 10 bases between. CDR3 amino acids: CASSFRTVNQPQHF. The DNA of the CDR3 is TGTGCCAGCAGTTTTAGGACAGTAAATCAGCCCCAGCATTTT.

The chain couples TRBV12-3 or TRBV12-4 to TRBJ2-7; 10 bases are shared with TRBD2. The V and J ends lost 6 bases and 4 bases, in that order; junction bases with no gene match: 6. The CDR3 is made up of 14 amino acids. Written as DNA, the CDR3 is TGTGCCAGCAGCAGAGCGGGGGGGTGGTACGAGCAGTACTTC. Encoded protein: CASSRAGGWYEQYF.

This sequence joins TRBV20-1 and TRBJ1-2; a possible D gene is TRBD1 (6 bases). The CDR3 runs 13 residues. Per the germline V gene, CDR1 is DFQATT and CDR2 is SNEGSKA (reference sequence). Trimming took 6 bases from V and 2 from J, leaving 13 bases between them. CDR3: CSAWGAPNYGYTF. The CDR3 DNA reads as TGCAGTGCATGGGGGGCACCGAACTATGGCTACACCTTC.

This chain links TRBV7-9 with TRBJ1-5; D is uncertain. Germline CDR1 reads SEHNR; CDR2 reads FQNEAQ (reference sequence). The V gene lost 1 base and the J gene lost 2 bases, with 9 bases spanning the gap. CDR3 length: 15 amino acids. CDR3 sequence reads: CASSLEGEGNQPQHF. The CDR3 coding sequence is TGTGCCAGCAGCTTAGAGGGAGAGGGCAATCAGCCCCAGCATTTT.

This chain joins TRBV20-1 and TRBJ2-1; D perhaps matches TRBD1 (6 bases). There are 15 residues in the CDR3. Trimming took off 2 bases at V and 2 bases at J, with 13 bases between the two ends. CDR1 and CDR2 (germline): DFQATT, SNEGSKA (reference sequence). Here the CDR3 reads CSARRGIRPYNEQFF. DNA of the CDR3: TGCAGTGCTAGAAGGGGGATTCGGCCCTACAATGAGCAGTTCTTC.